The rows below give T cell receptor beta chains drawn from one sample of a study of blood T cell repertoires in COVID-19. Assay used: immunoSEQ multiplex PCR; TCRdb lists only in-frame clones, some missing. The repertoire holds about 96,000 clones, with about 88% as singletons. Sequences were obtained from peripheral blood. Receptors were obtained from a woman aged 60-75 years with acute or convalescent COVID-19. The CDR3 runs from the conserved cysteine through the conserved F or W. D genes are given only for firm matches. Some rows have no size entry. The others give once, few or many, or a class for an expanded clone.

j_call: TRBJ1-2
v_call: TRBV2
d_call: -
clone_size: -
cdr3_nt: TGTGCCAGCAGTGAGGGTCCAGGGAGGATCTATGGCTACACCTTC
cdr3_aa: CASSEGPGRIYGYTF

j_call: TRBJ1-6
v_call: TRBV7-2
d_call: TRBD1
clone_size: -
cdr3_nt: TGTGCCAGCAGCTCTAGGACAGGGGGAAATTCACCCCTCCACTTT
cdr3_aa: CASSSRTGGNSPLHF

j_call: TRBJ1-3
v_call: TRBV19
d_call: -
clone_size: -
cdr3_nt: TGTGCCAGTAGTATAAGCGGAGCGGAGGGCTCTGGAAACACCATATATTTT
cdr3_aa: CASSISGAEGSGNTIYF

j_call: TRBJ2-3
v_call: TRBV19
d_call: -
clone_size: -
cdr3_nt: TGTGCCAGTAGTATAGTGAGCGGGCCCCGGGCTAGCACAGATACGCAGTATTTT
cdr3_aa: CASSIVSGPRASTDTQYF

j_call: TRBJ1-1
v_call: TRBV10-3
d_call: TRBD1
clone_size: -
cdr3_nt: TGTGCCACGGGACAGAGCGGGAACACTGAAGCTTTCTTT
cdr3_aa: CATGQSGNTEAFF

j_call: TRBJ1-2
v_call: TRBV4-1
d_call: -
clone_size: -
cdr3_nt: TGCGCCAGCAGCCGGAACAGGAATGGCTACACCTTC
cdr3_aa: CASSRNRNGYTF

j_call: TRBJ1-4
v_call: TRBV4-1
d_call: TRBD1
clone_size: -
cdr3_nt: TGCGCCAGCAGCCAAGCCTACCTACAGGGGGCCTTTGAAAAACTGTTTTTT
cdr3_aa: CASSQAYLQGAFEKLFF

j_call: TRBJ1-5
v_call: TRBV4-3
d_call: -
clone_size: -
cdr3_nt: TGCGCCAGCAGCCCCAACCTCTGGGACAACAATCAGCCCCAGCATTTT
cdr3_aa: CASSPNLWDNNQPQHF

j_call: TRBJ1-6
v_call: TRBV4-3
d_call: TRBD1
clone_size: once
cdr3_nt: TGCGCCAGCAGCCATATCGGACAGGGTGGTTCACCCCTCCACTTT
cdr3_aa: CASSHIGQGGSPLHF

j_call: TRBJ2-3
v_call: TRBV3-1/TRBV3-2
d_call: TRBD1
clone_size: -
cdr3_nt: TGTGCCAGCAGCCAAGTCCGGGACAGTGACTCCTCCTCTAGCACAGATACGCAGTATTTT
cdr3_aa: CASSQVRDSDSSSSTDTQYF

j_call: TRBJ1-2
v_call: TRBV7-2
d_call: -
clone_size: -
cdr3_nt: TGTGCCAGCAGCTTAGGTGGTGACCAACTGAGGGGCTACACCTTC
cdr3_aa: CASSLGGDQLRGYTF

j_call: TRBJ1-6
v_call: TRBV2
d_call: TRBD1
clone_size: -
cdr3_nt: TGTGCCAGCAGTCCGACAGGGGGTGGTAATTCACCCCTCCACTTT
cdr3_aa: CASSPTGGGNSPLHF

j_call: TRBJ2-1
v_call: TRBV7-2
d_call: TRBD1
clone_size: -
cdr3_nt: TGTGCCAGCAGCACCGGGACAGGGTATGAGCAGTTCTTC
cdr3_aa: CASSTGTGYEQFF

j_call: TRBJ1-1
v_call: TRBV7-2
d_call: -
clone_size: -
cdr3_nt: TGTGCCAGCAGCTTACTATGGCTTTCGACAGAACCACGGAACACTGAAGCTTTCTTT
cdr3_aa: CASSLLWLSTEPRNTEAFF

j_call: TRBJ1-3
v_call: TRBV4-1
d_call: -
clone_size: -
cdr3_nt: TGCGCCAGCAGCCGAACACCCTCTTTGGGGCAGAGCTCTGGAAACACCATATATTTT
cdr3_aa: CASSRTPSLGQSSGNTIYF

j_call: TRBJ1-6
v_call: TRBV19
d_call: -
clone_size: -
cdr3_nt: TGTGCCAGTATGGGTTTACCGGGTTCACCCCTCCACTTT
cdr3_aa: CASMGLPGSPLHF

j_call: TRBJ1-1
v_call: TRBV7-3
d_call: TRBD1
clone_size: -
cdr3_nt: TGTGCCAGCAGCCCCGGGACAGACACTGAAGCTTTCTTT
cdr3_aa: CASSPGTDTEAFF

j_call: TRBJ1-4
v_call: TRBV7-9
d_call: -
clone_size: -
cdr3_nt: TGTGCCAGCAGCCTTCTGGGGAGTAATGAAAAACTGTTTTTT
cdr3_aa: CASSLLGSNEKLFF

j_call: TRBJ1-2
v_call: TRBV29-1
d_call: -
clone_size: -
cdr3_nt: TGCAGCGTTGACGTATTGGGGGGTCGCGGCTACACCTTC
cdr3_aa: CSVDVLGGRGYTF

j_call: TRBJ2-1
v_call: TRBV10-3
d_call: TRBD1
clone_size: -
cdr3_nt: TGTGCCAGCCAGGGGGCGCTAGGCATTAATGAGCAGTTCTTC
cdr3_aa: CASQGALGINEQFF

j_call: TRBJ1-1
v_call: TRBV16
d_call: -
clone_size: -
cdr3_nt: TGTGCCAGCAATTTAGCCGGGTACACTGAAGCTTTCTTT
cdr3_aa: CASNLAGYTEAFF

j_call: TRBJ1-1
v_call: TRBV3-1/TRBV3-2
d_call: TRBD1
clone_size: once
cdr3_nt: TGTGCCAGCAGTCCGGGACAGGGGATAACTGAAGCTTTCTTT
cdr3_aa: CASSPGQGITEAFF

j_call: TRBJ1-1
v_call: TRBV30
d_call: -
clone_size: -
cdr3_nt: TGTGCCTGGAGTGATCGGCGGACTGAAGCTTTCTTT
cdr3_aa: CAWSDRRTEAFF

j_call: TRBJ1-1
v_call: TRBV2
d_call: TRBD1
clone_size: -
cdr3_nt: TGTGCCAGCACTACAGGGGTTAGGCGTGAAGCTTTCTTT
cdr3_aa: CASTTGVRREAFF

j_call: TRBJ2-2
v_call: TRBV18
d_call: TRBD1
clone_size: -
cdr3_nt: TGTGCCAGCTCACCACGTAAACAGGGGGCGTCGGACGGGGAGCTGTTTTTT
cdr3_aa: CASSPRKQGASDGELFF

j_call: TRBJ1-5
v_call: TRBV4-1
d_call: -
clone_size: -
cdr3_nt: TGCGCCAGCAGCCAAGAGATGGGGGCCCGGGGTACTCAGCCCCAGCATTTT
cdr3_aa: CASSQEMGARGTQPQHF

j_call: TRBJ2-5
v_call: TRBV14
d_call: TRBD1
clone_size: -
cdr3_nt: TGTGCCAGCAGCCTACGACAGGGATCTGGGACCCAGTACTTC
cdr3_aa: CASSLRQGSGTQYF

j_call: TRBJ2-1
v_call: TRBV11-2
d_call: -
clone_size: -
cdr3_nt: TGTGCCAGCAGCACCAACTCGAGATTCAATGAGCAGTTCTTC
cdr3_aa: CASSTNSRFNEQFF

j_call: TRBJ1-1
v_call: TRBV12-3/TRBV12-4
d_call: -
clone_size: -
cdr3_nt: TGTGCCAGCAGTCAGAACACTGAAGCTTTCTTT
cdr3_aa: CASSQNTEAFF

j_call: TRBJ1-2
v_call: TRBV5-1
d_call: TRBD1
clone_size: few
cdr3_nt: TGCGCCAGCAGCCGCCCGGAGACAGGGTTTGGAAGTGGCTACACCTTC
cdr3_aa: CASSRPETGFGSGYTF

j_call: TRBJ2-7
v_call: TRBV12-3/TRBV12-4
d_call: -
clone_size: -
cdr3_nt: TGTGCCAGCAGCCCTACAGGGACCGAGCAGTACTTC
cdr3_aa: CASSPTGTEQYF